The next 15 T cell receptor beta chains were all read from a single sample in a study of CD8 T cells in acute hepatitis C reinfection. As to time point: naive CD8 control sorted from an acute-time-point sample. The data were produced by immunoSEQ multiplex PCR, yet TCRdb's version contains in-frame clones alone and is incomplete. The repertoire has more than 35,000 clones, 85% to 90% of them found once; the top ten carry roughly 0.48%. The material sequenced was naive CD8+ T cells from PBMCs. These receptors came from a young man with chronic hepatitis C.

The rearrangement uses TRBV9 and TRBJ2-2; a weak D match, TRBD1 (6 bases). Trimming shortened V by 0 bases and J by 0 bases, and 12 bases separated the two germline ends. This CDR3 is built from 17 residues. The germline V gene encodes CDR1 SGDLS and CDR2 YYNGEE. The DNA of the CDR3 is TGTGCCAGCAGCGTAGCTAGGCAGGGGCCGAACACCGGGGAGCTGTTTTTT. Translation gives CASSVARQGPNTGELFF.

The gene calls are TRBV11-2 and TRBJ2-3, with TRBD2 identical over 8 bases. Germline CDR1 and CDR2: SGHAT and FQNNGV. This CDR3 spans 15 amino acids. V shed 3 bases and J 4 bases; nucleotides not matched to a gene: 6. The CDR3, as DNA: TGTGCCAGCAGCTTCGTAGCGGGGCGGCCAGATACGCAGTATTTT. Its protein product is CASSFVAGRPDTQYF.

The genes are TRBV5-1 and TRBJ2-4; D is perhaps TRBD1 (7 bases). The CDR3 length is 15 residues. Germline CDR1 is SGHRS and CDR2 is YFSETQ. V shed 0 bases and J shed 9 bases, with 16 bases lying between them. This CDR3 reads CASSLAAEGARIQYF. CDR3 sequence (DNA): TGCGCCAGCAGCTTGGCCGCGGAGGGGGCGCGCATTCAGTACTTC. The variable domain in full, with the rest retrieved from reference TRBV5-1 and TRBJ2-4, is KAGVTQTPRYLIKTRGQQVTLSCSPISGHRSVSWYQQTPGQGLQFLFEYFSETQRNKGNFPGRFSGRQFSNSRSEMNVSTLELGDSALYLCASSLAAEGARIQYFGAGTRLSVL.

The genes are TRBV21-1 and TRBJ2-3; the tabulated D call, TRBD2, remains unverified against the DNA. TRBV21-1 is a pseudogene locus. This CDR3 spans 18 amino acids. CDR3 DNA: TGTGCCAGCCTTATCCTCCCCGAGACTAGCGGGAGGGCGGATACGCAGTATTTT. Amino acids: CASLILPETSGRADTQYF.

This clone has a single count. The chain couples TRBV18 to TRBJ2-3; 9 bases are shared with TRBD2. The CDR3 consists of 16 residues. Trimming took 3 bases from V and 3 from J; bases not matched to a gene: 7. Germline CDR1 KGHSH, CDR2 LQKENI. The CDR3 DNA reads TGTGCCAGCTCACCCTTAGCGGGAGCAAGGACAGATACGCAGTATTTT. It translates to CASSPLAGARTDTQYF.

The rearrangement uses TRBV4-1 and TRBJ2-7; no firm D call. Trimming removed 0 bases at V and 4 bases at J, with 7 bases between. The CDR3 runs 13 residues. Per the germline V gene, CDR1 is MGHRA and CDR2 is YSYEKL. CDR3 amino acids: CASSQDNRYEQYF. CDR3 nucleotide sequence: TGCGCCAGCAGCCAAGATAACCGGTACGAGCAGTACTTC.

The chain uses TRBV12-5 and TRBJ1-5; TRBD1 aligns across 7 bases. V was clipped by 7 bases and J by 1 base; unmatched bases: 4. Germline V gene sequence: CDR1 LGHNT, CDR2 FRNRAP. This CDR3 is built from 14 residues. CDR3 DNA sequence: TGTGCTAGTGAACCAGGGGGGAGCAATCAGCCCCAGCATTTT. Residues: CASEPGGSNQPQHF.

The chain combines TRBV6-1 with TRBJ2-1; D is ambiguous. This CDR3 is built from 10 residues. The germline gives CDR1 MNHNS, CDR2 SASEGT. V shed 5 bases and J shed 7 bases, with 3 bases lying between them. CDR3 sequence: CASSTNEQFF. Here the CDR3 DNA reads TGTGCCAGCAGTACAAATGAGCAGTTCTTC.

CDR3 nucleotide sequence: TGCGCCAGCAGTGGCAGGGACAACACCGGGGAGCTGTTTTTT. Its translation is CASSGRDNTGELFF. The chain is built from TRBV10-1 and TRBJ2-2; the D call may be TRBD1 or TRBD2 (5 bases each). Germline values: CDR1 WNHNN, CDR2 SYGVQD (reference sequence). V dropped 4 bases and J dropped 2 bases, with 8 bases sitting between them. This CDR3 comprises 14 residues.

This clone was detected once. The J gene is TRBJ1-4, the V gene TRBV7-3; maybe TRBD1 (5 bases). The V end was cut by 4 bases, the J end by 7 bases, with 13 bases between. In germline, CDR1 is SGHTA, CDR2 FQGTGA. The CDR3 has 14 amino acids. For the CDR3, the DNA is TGTGCCAGCAGCTCCGGGACTTGGGGTGAAAAACTGTTTTTT. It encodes CASSSGTWGEKLFF.

This CDR3 is CASSQDNLAGGLHNEQFF. CDR3 DNA: TGCGCCAGCAGCCAAGATAACCTAGCGGGGGGGCTCCACAATGAGCAGTTCTTC. The chain carries TRBV4-3 and TRBJ2-1; 12 bases line up with TRBD2. V shed 0 bases and J 5 bases; nucleotides not matched to a gene: 8. From germline, CDR1 is LGHNA and CDR2 YSLEER. This CDR3 is 18 amino acids long.

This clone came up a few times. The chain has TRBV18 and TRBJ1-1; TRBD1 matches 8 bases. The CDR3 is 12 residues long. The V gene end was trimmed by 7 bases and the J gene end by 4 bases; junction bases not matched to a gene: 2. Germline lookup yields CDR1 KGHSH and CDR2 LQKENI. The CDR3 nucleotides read TGTGCCAGCTTAACAGGGGGCACTGAAGCTTTCTTT. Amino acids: CASLTGGTEAFF.

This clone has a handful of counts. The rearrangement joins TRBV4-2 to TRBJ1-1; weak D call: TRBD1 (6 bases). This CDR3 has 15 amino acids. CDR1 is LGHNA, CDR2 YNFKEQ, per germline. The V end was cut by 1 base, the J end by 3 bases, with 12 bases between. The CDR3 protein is CASSQGEGGDTEAFF. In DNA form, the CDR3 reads TGTGCCAGCAGCCAAGGAGAAGGGGGAGACACTGAAGCTTTCTTT.

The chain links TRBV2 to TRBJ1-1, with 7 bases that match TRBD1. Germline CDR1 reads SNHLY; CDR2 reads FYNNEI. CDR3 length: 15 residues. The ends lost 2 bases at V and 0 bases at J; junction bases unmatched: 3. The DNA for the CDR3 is TGTGCCAGCAGTGAAAACAGGGGCTTGAACACTGAAGCTTTCTTT. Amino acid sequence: CASSENRGLNTEAFF.

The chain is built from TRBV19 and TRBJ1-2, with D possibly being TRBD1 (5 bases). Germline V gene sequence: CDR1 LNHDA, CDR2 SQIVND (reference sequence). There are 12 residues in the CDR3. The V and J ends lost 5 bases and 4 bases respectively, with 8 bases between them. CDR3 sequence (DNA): TGTGCCAGTAGTTCAGGGCTCTATGGCTACACCTTC. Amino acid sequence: CASSSGLYGYTF.